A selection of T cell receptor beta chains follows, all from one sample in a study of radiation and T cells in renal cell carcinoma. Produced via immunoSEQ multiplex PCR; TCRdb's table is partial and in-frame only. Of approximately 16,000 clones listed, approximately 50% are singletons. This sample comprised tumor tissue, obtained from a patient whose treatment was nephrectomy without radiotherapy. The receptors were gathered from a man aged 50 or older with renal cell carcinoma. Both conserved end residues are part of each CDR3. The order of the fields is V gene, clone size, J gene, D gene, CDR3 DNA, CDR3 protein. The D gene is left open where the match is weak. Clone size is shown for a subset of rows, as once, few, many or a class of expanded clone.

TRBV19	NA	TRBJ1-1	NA	TGTGCCAGTAGTAGAACAGGGTCCAACACTGAAGCTTTCTTT	CASSRTGSNTEAFF
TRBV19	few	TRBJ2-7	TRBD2	TGTGCCAGCCGACTAGCGGGTGCCTACGAGCAGTACTTC	CASRLAGAYEQYF
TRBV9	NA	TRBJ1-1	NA	TGTGCCAGCAGCGACCGGGACAACCCGAACACTGAAGCTTTCTTT	CASSDRDNPNTEAFF
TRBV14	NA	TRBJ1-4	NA	TGTGCCAGCAGCCAAGATTTTGGGGCAACTAATGAAAAACTGTTTTTT	CASSQDFGATNEKLFF
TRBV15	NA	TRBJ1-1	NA	TGTGCCACCAGCAGAGATACTCGGGGAAAATACCACACTGAAGCTTTCTTT	CATSRDTRGKYHTEAFF
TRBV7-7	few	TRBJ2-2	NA	TGTGCCAGCCAAAAGGAAAAGAACACCGGGGAGCTGTTTTTT	CASQKEKNTGELFF
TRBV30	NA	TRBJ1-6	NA	TGTGCCTGGAGTGTACGGTCAGCTCGAACCTTAAATTCACCCCTCCACTTT	CAWSVRSARTLNSPLHF
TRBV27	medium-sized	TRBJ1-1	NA	TGTGCCAGCCTCCGTCCCGGCGGGACTGAAGCTTTCTTT	CASLRPGGTEAFF
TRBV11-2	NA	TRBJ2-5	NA	TGTGCCAGCAGCTCAACTACTGGCCCCCAAGAGACCCAGTACTTC	CASSSTTGPQETQYF
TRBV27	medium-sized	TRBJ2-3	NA	TGTGCCAGCAGTTTATTGGGAACAGATACGCAGTATTTT	CASSLLGTDTQYF
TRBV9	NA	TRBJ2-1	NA	TGTGCCAGCAGCCCCAATCTGGTGGCCCAGGGTGAGCAGTTCTTC	CASSPNLVAQGEQFF
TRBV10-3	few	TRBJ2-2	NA	TGTGCCAGCAGTTACCCCCCGGCAGGGTCGTTAACCGGGGAGCTGTTTTTT	CASSYPPAGSLTGELFF
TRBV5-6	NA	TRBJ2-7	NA	TGTGCCAGCAGCTCCTCGGGGGTTGGTCTCTCCTACGAGCAGTACTTC	CASSSSGVGLSYEQYF
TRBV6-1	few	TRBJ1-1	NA	TGTGCCAGCAGTGCTGGGACATGGCTGAGCACTGAAGCTTTCTTT	CASSAGTWLSTEAFF
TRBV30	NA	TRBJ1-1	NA	TGTGCCTGGAATAATGGGGAGGGAGGGGACACTGAAGCTTTCTTT	CAWNNGEGGDTEAFF
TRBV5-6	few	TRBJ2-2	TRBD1	TGTGCCAGCAGCTTGACACGGACAGGGTTGAACACCGGGGAGCTGTTTTTT	CASSLTRTGLNTGELFF
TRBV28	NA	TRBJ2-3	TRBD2	TGTGCCAGCAGTTCCGGACTAGCGGTTAGCACAGATACGCAGTATTTT	CASSSGLAVSTDTQYF
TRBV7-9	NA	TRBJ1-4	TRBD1	TGTGCCAGCAGCTTCACAGGGGACGGGTCAACTAATGAAAAACTGTTTTTT	CASSFTGDGSTNEKLFF
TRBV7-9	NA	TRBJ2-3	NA	TGTGCCAGCAGCTTTCCTCTAGCGGATACGCAGTATTTT	CASSFPLADTQYF
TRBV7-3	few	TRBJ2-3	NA	TGTGCCAGCAGCTTAGCGGGGGCCACCACAGATACGCAGTATTTT	CASSLAGATTDTQYF
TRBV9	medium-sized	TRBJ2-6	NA	TGTGCCAGCAGCGTAGACTCTGGGGCCAACGTCCTGACTTTC	CASSVDSGANVLTF
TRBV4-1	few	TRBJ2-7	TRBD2	TGCGCCAGCAGCCAAGGAGGCACTAGCGGCTACGAGCAGTACTTC	CASSQGGTSGYEQYF
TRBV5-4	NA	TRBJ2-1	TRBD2	TGTGCCAGCAGCTTGGTATTGGCGGGAGGCTCCAATGAGCAGTTCTTC	CASSLVLAGGSNEQFF
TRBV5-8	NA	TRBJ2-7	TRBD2	TGTGCCAGCAGCTTAGTAAGCGGGGCAACCTACGAGCAGTACTTC	CASSLVSGATYEQYF
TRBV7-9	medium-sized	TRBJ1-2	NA	TGTGCCAGCAATGGGAGAGGGGGAGGCTACACCTTC	CASNGRGGGYTF
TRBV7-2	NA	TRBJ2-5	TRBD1	TGTGCCAGCAGACGGGACAGGGGGCTACAAGAGACCCAGTACTTC	CASRRDRGLQETQYF
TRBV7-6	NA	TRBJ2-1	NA	TGTGCCAGCAGCCCGACAGACAATGAGCAGTTCTTC	CASSPTDNEQFF
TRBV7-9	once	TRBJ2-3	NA	TGCGCCAGCAGCCAAGCGGCGGGACCAAGCACAGATACGCAGTATTTT	CASSQAAGPSTDTQYF
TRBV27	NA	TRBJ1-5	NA	TGTGCCAGCAGTCTAGACAGATTCAATCAGCCCCAGCATTTT	CASSLDRFNQPQHF
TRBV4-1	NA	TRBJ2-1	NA	TGCGCCAGCAGCCAAGACGGGAGTTCCTACAATGAGCAGTTCTTC	CASSQDGSSYNEQFF
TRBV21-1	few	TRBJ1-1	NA	TGTGCCAGCAGCAAACTCGGGACGGAGAACACTGAAGCTTTCTTT	CASSKLGTENTEAFF